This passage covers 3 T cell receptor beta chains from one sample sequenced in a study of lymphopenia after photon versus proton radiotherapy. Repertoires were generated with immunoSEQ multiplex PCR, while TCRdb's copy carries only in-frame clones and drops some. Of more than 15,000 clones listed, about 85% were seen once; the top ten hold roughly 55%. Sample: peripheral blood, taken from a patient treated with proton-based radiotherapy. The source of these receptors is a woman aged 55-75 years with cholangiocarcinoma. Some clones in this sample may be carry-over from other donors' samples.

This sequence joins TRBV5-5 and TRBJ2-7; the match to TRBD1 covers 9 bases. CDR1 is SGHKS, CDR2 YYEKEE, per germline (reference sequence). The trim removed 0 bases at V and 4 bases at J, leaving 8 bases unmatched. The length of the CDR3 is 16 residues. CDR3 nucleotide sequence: TGTGCCAGCAGCTTGGACCCGAACAGGGGGCTTTACGAGCAGTACTTC. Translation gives CASSLDPNRGLYEQYF. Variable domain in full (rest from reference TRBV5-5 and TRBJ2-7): DAGVTQSPTHLIKTRGQQVTLRCSPISGHKSVSWYQQVLGQGPQFIFQYYEKEERGRGNFPDRFSARQFPNYSSELNVNALLLGDSALYLCASSLDPNRGLYEQYFGPGTRLTVT.

The CDR3 DNA reads TGTGCCAGCAGTGTAAGGGGTCCAACTAGCGGATCTTCCTACGAGCAGTACTTC. It specifies CASSVRGPTSGSSYEQYF. The chain links TRBV2 to TRBJ2-7; 8 bases are shared with TRBD2. Unmatched junction bases numbered 15, after V lost 4 bases and J lost 1 base. Germline CDR1 and CDR2: SNHLY and FYNNEI. The length of the CDR3 is 18 residues.

The CDR3 nucleotides read TGTGCCAGTCAGACAGTTTCCTACAATGAGCAGTTCTTC. Its protein is CASQTVSYNEQFF. The V gene is TRBV21-1, the J gene TRBJ2-1; the table names TRBD1, a call not compared with the DNA. TRBV21-1 is tagged as a pseudogene. CDR3 length equals 13 residues.